This TCR beta chain was captured in a study of blood T cell repertoires in COVID-19. Study-wide background: There were acute and convalescent COVID-19 samples, and they came from the United States, Italy and Spain. PBMCs, B-cell-depleted T cells, or T cells were the source of the cDNA or gDNA that made up the material.

How the authors handled the data: By means of reference gene primer amplification, nucleated cell counts were estimated. Only in-frame clones appear in the TCRdb table, and some are missing; sequencing was by immunoSEQ multiplex PCR. That table gives V, J and clone size, and the DNA gave D and trimming. The sample contains 150,000 to 200,000 clones, roughly nine tenths of which appear only once. CDR1 and CDR2 (germline): SGHRS, YFSETQ. The ends lost 0 bases at V and 3 bases at J; junction bases unmatched: 5. The CDR3 totals 16 residues. This clonotype was sampled from a woman younger than 45 with active or convalescent COVID-19. Source material: peripheral blood. The gene calls are TRBV5-1 and TRBJ1-2; 10 bases are a match to TRBD1. CDR3: CASSLAGQGLDYGYTF. The DNA for the CDR3 is TGCGCCAGCAGCTTGGCGGGACAGGGGTTAGACTATGGCTACACCTTC.